Listed here is a single T cell receptor beta chain. Using its own MiXCR run on the RT-PCR reads, TCRdb lists one record per CDR3 protein. The sample yields more than 600,000 distinct CDR3 sequences, approximately 15% seen once. After removal of 4 bases from V and 2 bases from J, the junction contained 12 bases not matched to a gene. This CDR3 has 17 amino acids. Germline V CDR1 and CDR2: SGHNT, YYREEE (reference sequence). The chain uses TRBV5-4 and TRBJ2-3, with 8 bases aligning to TRBD2. The sequenced material came from memory CD4+ T cells from blood. The sequence was collected from a female donor in good health, serving as a healthy control. CDR3 loop: CASSPRVSGDTTDTQYF. The CDR3 DNA reads as TGTGCCAGCAGCCCTAGGGTTAGCGGGGATACCACAGATACGCAGTATTTT.